These T cell receptor beta chains were read from a single sample in a study of graft-versus-host responses after intestinal transplantation. Repertoires were generated with immunoSEQ multiplex PCR, while TCRdb's copy carries only in-frame clones and drops some. Among roughly 20,000 clones listed, less than 45% were seen once. Sequencing was performed on alloreactive CD8+ T cells from a mixed lymphocyte reaction culture, taken before intestinal transplant. The receptors were gathered from a human patient who received an intestinal transplant. Each CDR3 is given with its conserved first and last residue. The D gene is left open where the match is weak. Expanded clones get a size class; other rows say once, few or many, or leave the size out.

.,TRBV6-5,TRBJ1-4,.,CASSDRQLNEKLFF,TGTGCCAGCAGTGACCGGCAGCTTAATGAAAAACTGTTTTTT
.,TRBV20-1,TRBJ2-7,.,CSAKGDYEQYF,TGCAGTGCTAAAGGTGACTACGAGCAGTACTTC
TRBD1,TRBV28,TRBJ2-7,medium-sized,CALRSQGAQSHEQYF,TGTGCCCTCCGCTCCCAGGGGGCGCAGAGCCACGAGCAGTACTTC
.,TRBV4-2,TRBJ1-4,.,CASSQELRYEKLFF,TGTGCCAGCAGCCAAGAATTACGGTATGAAAAACTGTTTTTT
TRBD2,TRBV29-1,TRBJ2-2,.,CSVAYWSGDTGELFF,TGCAGCGTTGCTTATTGGAGCGGGGACACCGGGGAGCTGTTTTTT
.,TRBV6-5,TRBJ2-7,.,CASSYSRSSYEQYF,TGTGCCAGCAGTTACTCGAGAAGCTCCTACGAGCAGTACTTC
.,TRBV5-1,TRBJ2-3,few,CASSLGQSTDTQYF,TGCGCCAGCAGCTTAGGACAATCCACAGATACGCAGTATTTT
TRBD2,TRBV7-7,TRBJ2-2,few,CASSLGLAWTGELFF,TGTGCTAGCAGCTTGGGACTAGCATGGACCGGGGAGCTGTTTTTT
.,TRBV18,TRBJ2-2,.,CASSPRNGELFF,TGTGCCAGCTCACCAAGGAACGGGGAGCTGTTTTTT
TRBD2,TRBV7-9,TRBJ2-1,.,CASSLPLAASSFYNEQFF,TGTGCCAGCAGCTTGCCGCTAGCGGCCAGTTCCTTCTACAATGAGCAGTTCTTC
TRBD2,TRBV7-9,TRBJ2-7,.,CASSPGLAGAAYEQYF,TGTGCCAGCAGCCCCGGACTAGCGGGAGCCGCCTACGAGCAGTACTTC
TRBD2,TRBV7-3,TRBJ2-1,few,CASSLSGRPDNEQFF,TGTGCCAGCAGCCTTAGCGGGAGGCCCGACAATGAGCAGTTCTTC
.,TRBV27,TRBJ1-1,.,CASSSHGYATEAFF,TGTGCCAGCAGTTCGCACGGATATGCCACTGAAGCTTTCTTT
.,TRBV7-8,TRBJ2-1,few,CASSPGTYNEQFF,TGTGCCAGCAGCCCAGGTACCTACAATGAGCAGTTCTTC
.,TRBV9,TRBJ2-1,.,CASSVGQGGNEQFF,TGTGCCAGCAGCGTAGGGCAGGGGGGCAATGAGCAGTTCTTC